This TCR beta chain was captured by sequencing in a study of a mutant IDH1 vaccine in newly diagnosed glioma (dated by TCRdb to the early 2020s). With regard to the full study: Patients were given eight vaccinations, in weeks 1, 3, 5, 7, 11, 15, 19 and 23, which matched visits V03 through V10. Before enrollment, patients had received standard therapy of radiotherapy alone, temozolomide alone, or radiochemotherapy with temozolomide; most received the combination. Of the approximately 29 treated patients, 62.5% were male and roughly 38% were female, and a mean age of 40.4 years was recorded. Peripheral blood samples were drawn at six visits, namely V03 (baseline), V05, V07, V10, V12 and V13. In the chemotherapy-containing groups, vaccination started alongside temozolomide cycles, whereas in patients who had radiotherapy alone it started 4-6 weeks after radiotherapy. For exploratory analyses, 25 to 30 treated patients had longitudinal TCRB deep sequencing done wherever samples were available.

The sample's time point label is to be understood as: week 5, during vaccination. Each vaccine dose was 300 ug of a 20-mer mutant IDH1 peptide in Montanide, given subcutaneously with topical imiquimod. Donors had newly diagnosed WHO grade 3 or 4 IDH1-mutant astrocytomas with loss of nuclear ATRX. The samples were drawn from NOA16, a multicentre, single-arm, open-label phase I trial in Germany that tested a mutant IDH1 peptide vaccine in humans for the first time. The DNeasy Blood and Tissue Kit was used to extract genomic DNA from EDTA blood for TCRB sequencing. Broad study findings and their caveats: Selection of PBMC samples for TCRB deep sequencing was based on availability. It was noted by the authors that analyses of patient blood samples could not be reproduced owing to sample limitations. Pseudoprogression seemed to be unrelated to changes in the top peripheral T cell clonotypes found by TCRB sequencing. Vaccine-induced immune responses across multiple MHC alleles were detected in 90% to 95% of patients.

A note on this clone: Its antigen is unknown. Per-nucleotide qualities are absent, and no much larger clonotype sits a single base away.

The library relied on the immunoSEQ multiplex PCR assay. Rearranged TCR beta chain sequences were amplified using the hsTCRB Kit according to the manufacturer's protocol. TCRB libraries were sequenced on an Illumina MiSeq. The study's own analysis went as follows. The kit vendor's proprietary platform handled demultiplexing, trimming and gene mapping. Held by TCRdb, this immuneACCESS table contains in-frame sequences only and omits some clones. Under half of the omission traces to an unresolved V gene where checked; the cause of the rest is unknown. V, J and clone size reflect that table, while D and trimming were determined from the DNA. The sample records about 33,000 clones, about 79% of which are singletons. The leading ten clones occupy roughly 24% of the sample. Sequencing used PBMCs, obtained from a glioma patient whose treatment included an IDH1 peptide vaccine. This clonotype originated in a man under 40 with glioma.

The CDR3 region reads CASSSFWTGNEQFF. The bases are TGTGCCAGTAGTTCATTCTGGACGGGCAATGAGCAGTTCTTC. This receptor chain uses TRBV19 and TRBJ2-1; the D segment cannot be called with confidence. CDR1 and CDR2, per the germline V gene (reference sequence), are LNHDA and SQIVND. Trimming costs V 5 bases and J 6 bases, and their ends lie 14 bases apart. The cysteine opens and the phenylalanine closes a CDR3 of 14 amino acids. The DNA shown is the 42-base CDR3, in frame from base 1.